This T cell receptor beta chain was identified during a study of blood T cell repertoires in COVID-19. Study overall: Spain, Italy and the United States supplied samples that represented acute and convalescent COVID-19.

The table lists this clone with a count of one. Libraries were prepared by immunoSEQ multiplex PCR; TCRdb keeps only in-frame clonotypes and omits some of them. The sample has about 180,000 clones; more than 80% are singletons. The germline CDR1 and CDR2 sequences are MRHNA and SNTAGT. The CDR3 has 15 amino acids. The junction had 5 bases not matched to a gene; V was cut back by 5 bases and J by 6 bases. The sequenced material came from peripheral blood. The sequence derives from a human donor in a cohort sampled during active COVID-19. The chain carries TRBV6-4 and TRBJ2-1; 12 bases line up with TRBD2. The CDR3 DNA reads TGTGCCAGCAGTCTAGCGGGGGGGCAGTTCAATGAGCAGTTCTTC. Protein sequence: CASSLAGGQFNEQFF.